The clone carrying this TCR beta chain was counted many times. Antigen: not known. Germline CDR1 and CDR2: MNHEY and SMNVEV (reference sequence). V lost 6 bases to trimming and J lost 7 bases, with 13 bases between them. CDR3 length: 13 residues. This sample is part of a study of identical twins. Whole-study findings and limits: Not following the same donors, the study drew its conclusions from cross-sectional statistical analysis.

One entry per CDR3 protein, called by TCRdb with MiXCR from the 5' RACE reads. The repertoire holds fewer than 900,000 distinct CDR3 sequences, roughly 20% seen once, with over 10% in the top ten. The sample was also linked to a second study, of T cells expressing NK-cell markers.

The sample consisted of PBMCs. J is TRBJ2-1 and V is TRBV27; D tentatively reads TRBD1 or TRBD2 (5 bases each). The clonotype originates from a woman aged 18-30 years in good health. Here the CDR3 reads CASSPGGGNEQFF. CDR3 bases: TGTGCCAGCAGCCCTGGGGGTGGGAATGAGCAGTTCTTC.